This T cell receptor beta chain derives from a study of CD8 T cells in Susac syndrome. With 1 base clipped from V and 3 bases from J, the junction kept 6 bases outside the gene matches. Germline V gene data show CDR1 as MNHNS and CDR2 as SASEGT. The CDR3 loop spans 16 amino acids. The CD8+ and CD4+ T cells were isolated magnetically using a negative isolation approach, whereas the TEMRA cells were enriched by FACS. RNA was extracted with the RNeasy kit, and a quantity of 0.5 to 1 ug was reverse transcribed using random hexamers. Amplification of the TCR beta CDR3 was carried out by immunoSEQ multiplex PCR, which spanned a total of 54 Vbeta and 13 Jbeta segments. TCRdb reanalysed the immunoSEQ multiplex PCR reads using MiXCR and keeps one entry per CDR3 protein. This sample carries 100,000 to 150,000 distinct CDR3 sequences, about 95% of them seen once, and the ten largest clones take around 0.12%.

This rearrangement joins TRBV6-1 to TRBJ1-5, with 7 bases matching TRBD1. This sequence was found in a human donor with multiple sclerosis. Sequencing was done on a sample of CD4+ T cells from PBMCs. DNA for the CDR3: TGTGCCAGCAGTGAAGTGACAGGGACCTTCAATCAGCCCCAGCATTTT. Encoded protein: CASSEVTGTFNQPQHF.